Shown below are 17 T cell receptor beta chains from a single sample sequenced in a study of T cell repertoires in ileal Crohn's disease. Sequencing used immunoSEQ multiplex PCR; TCRdb keeps in-frame clones, though not all of them. Of around 5,000 clones listed, around 80% are singletons. The specimen sequenced was ileal tissue. The receptors originated from an adult with Crohn's disease.

This rearrangement joins TRBV10-3 to TRBJ1-2; tentatively, D is TRBD1 (5 bases). CDR3 length equals 15 residues. In germline, CDR1 is ENHRY, CDR2 SYGVKD. V lost 5 bases and J lost 0, with 13 bases in between. The CDR3 coding sequence is TGTGCCATCAGTCGCGAAACAGGAGCTAACTATGGCTACACCTTC. It translates to CAISRETGANYGYTF.

V gene TRBV4-2 combines with J gene TRBJ2-7, with TRBD1 as a possible D gene (6 bases). The CDR3 has 15 amino acids. Germline CDR1 and CDR2: LGHNA and YNFKEQ. Trimming stripped 0 bases from V and 5 bases from J, with 14 bases between. Written as DNA, the CDR3 is TGTGCCAGCAGCCAAGACTCCCAGGGGAGCGACGAGCAGTACTTC. Translating gives CASSQDSQGSDEQYF.

The chain couples TRBV7-2 to TRBJ2-7, with D unresolved. V was cut by 5 bases and J by 3 bases, with 5 bases left in between. This CDR3 region has 11 residues. Germline V gene sequence: CDR1 SGHTA, CDR2 FQGNSA. CDR3 residues: CASSRYYEQYF. CDR3 bases: TGTGCCAGCAGCCGGTACTACGAGCAGTACTTC.

The chain recombines TRBV5-4 with TRBJ1-2, with 12 bases that match TRBD1. Germline values: CDR1 SGHNT, CDR2 YYREEE (reference sequence). The CDR3 has 14 amino acids. V lost 3 bases to trimming and J lost 8 bases; unmatched junction nucleotides: 5. The CDR3 region is CASSSGDRGRGYTF. In DNA, the CDR3 is TGTGCCAGCAGCTCCGGGGACAGGGGGCGCGGCTACACCTTC.

The chain has TRBV10-3 and TRBJ1-2; the match to TRBD1 covers 7 bases. CDR1 and CDR2 (germline): ENHRY, SYGVKD. This CDR3 contains 14 residues. V was clipped by 10 bases and J by 2 bases; unmatched bases: 10. The CDR3 loop reads CASWDSENNYGYTF. Here the CDR3 DNA reads TGTGCCAGTTGGGACAGCGAAAACAACTATGGCTACACCTTC.

This rearrangement joins TRBV7-9 to TRBJ2-1, with 11 bases aligning to TRBD2. The CDR3 consists of 16 residues. The V gene end was trimmed by 1 base and the J gene end by 7 bases; junction bases not matched to a gene: 6. Germline V gene sequence: CDR1 SEHNR, CDR2 FQNEAQ (reference sequence). The CDR3, as DNA: TGTGCCAGCAGCTTAGATGGGACTAGCGGAGGGAATGAGCAGTTCTTC. Its protein product is CASSLDGTSGGNEQFF.

The genes are TRBV10-1 and TRBJ2-3; TRBD1 matches 9 bases. Per germline, CDR1 WNHNN and CDR2 SYGVQD (reference sequence). The CDR3 totals 15 residues. The V gene end was trimmed by 2 bases and the J gene end by 4 bases; junction bases not matched to a gene: 4. Here the CDR3 DNA reads TGCGCCAGCAGTGAGGGACAGGGGTTCTCAGATACGCAGTATTTT. It yields the protein CASSEGQGFSDTQYF.

The chain has TRBV7-2 and TRBJ2-1; TRBD2 agrees at 16 bases. V was clipped by 5 bases and J by 4 bases; unmatched bases: 5. CDR1 SGHTA and CDR2 FQGNSA come from the germline V gene. The CDR3 runs to 17 residues. This CDR3 is CASSAGTSGGEYNEQFF. For the CDR3, the DNA is TGTGCCAGCAGCGCCGGGACTAGCGGGGGGGAATACAATGAGCAGTTCTTC. The complete variable domain, with remaining parts taken from reference TRBV7-2 and TRBJ2-1, reads GAGVSQSPSNKVTEKGKDVELRCDPISGHTALYWYRQSLGQGLEFLIYFQGNSAPDKSGLPSDRFSAERTGGSVSTLTIQRTQQEDSAVYLCASSAGTSGGEYNEQFFGPGTRLTVL.

The V and J genes are TRBV7-9 and TRBJ1-5, with 7 bases lining up with TRBD1. V gave up 5 bases and J gave up 2 bases; unmatched junction bases: 3. The CDR3 length is 14 residues. Germline V gene lookup returns CDR1 SEHNR and CDR2 FQNEAQ (reference sequence). The CDR3 loop reads CASSHTGGNQPQHF. CDR3 sequence (DNA): TGTGCCAGCAGCCATACAGGGGGCAATCAGCCCCAGCATTTT.

This clone was detected a few times. This sequence joins TRBV5-5 and TRBJ2-7, with D tentatively TRBD1 (7 bases). Per germline, CDR1 SGHKS and CDR2 YYEKEE (reference sequence). V was pared by 0 bases and J by 4 bases, with 14 bases between. The CDR3 is made up of 15 amino acids. The CDR3 region is CASSLGRGQKYEQYF. The CDR3 nucleotides are TGTGCCAGCAGCTTGGGGAGGGGACAGAAGTACGAGCAGTACTTC.

This sequence joins TRBV7-9 and TRBJ1-3, with a weak D call TRBD1 (5 bases). The CDR3 consists of 14 residues. The V end lost 1 base, the J end lost 2 bases, and 6 bases lay between the germline ends. Germline CDR1 and CDR2: SEHNR and FQNEAQ (reference sequence). Here the CDR3 reads CASSLVGAGNTIYF. Here the CDR3 DNA reads TGTGCCAGCAGCTTAGTAGGGGCTGGAAACACCATATATTTT. The whole variable domain, filled in from reference TRBV7-9 and TRBJ1-3, reads DTGVSQNPRHKITKRGQNVTFRCDPISEHNRLYWYRQTLGQGPEFLTYFQNEAQLEKSRLLSDRFSAERPKGSFSTLEIQRTEQGDSAMYLCASSLVGAGNTIYFGEGSWLTVV.

The chain couples TRBV7-3 to TRBJ2-3; 7 bases fit TRBD2. V shed 6 bases and J 0 bases; nucleotides not matched to a gene: 6. Germline V CDR1 and CDR2: SGHTA, FQGTGA. This CDR3 has 15 residues. The CDR3 DNA is TGTGCCAGCAGTCATAGCGGGCGGAGCACAGATACGCAGTATTTT. This gives the protein CASSHSGRSTDTQYF.

The rearrangement joins TRBV7-9 to TRBJ1-1, with 7 bases lining up with TRBD1. The ends lost 0 bases at V and 4 bases at J; junction bases unmatched: 5. Germline assignment: CDR1 SEHNR and CDR2 FQNEAQ (reference sequence). The CDR3 sequence is 15 residues long. The DNA for the CDR3 is TGTGCCAGCAGCTTAGCGGGGGACAGTCGCACTGAAGCTTTCTTT. It yields the protein CASSLAGDSRTEAFF.

The rearrangement uses TRBV9 and TRBJ2-6; D is perhaps TRBD1 (6 bases). Germline CDR1 is SGDLS and CDR2 is YYNGEE. The CDR3 spans 17 residues. V lost 2 bases, J lost 2 bases, and 14 bases lay in between. The CDR3: CASSVSNPGAGANVLTF. The CDR3 DNA reads TGTGCCAGCAGCGTGTCTAACCCAGGGGCTGGGGCCAACGTCCTGACTTTC. Variable domain in full (rest from reference TRBV9 and TRBJ2-6): DSGVTQTPKHLITATGQRVTLRCSPRSGDLSVYWYQQSLDQGLQFLIQYYNGEERAKGNILERFSAQQFPDLHSELNLSSLELGDSALYFCASSVSNPGAGANVLTFGAGSRLTVL.

The rearrangement uses TRBV5-4 and TRBJ2-1; 15 bases agree with TRBD2. The ends lost 4 bases at V and 7 bases at J; junction bases unmatched: 6. Germline V CDR1 and CDR2: SGHNT, YYREEE (reference sequence). The CDR3 spans 16 residues. CDR3 in DNA: TGTGCCAGCAGCGGGGGACTAGCGGGGGGCACAAATGAGCAGTTCTTC. Translation gives CASSGGLAGGTNEQFF.

The rearrangement uses TRBV7-3 and TRBJ2-7, with D tentatively TRBD1 (5 bases). The germline gives CDR1 SGHTA, CDR2 FQGTGA. CDR3 length: 14 amino acids. V lost 5 bases, J lost 3 bases, and 14 bases lay in between. The CDR3 protein is CASSPGDRLYEQYF. CDR3 nucleotides: TGTGCCAGCAGCCCCGGAGACAGACTCTACGAGCAGTACTTC. Based on the CDR3 plus reference TRBV7-3 and TRBJ2-7, the full variable domain is GAGVSQTPSNKVTEKGKYVELRCDPISGHTALYWYRQSLGQGPEFLIYFQGTGAADDSGLPNDRFFAVRPEGSVSTLKIQRTERGDSAVYLCASSPGDRLYEQYFGPGTRLTVT.

The chain couples TRBV29-1 to TRBJ2-1, with 10 positions matching TRBD2. Germline V gives CDR1 SQVTM, CDR2 ANQGSEA. CDR3 length: 16 residues. With 2 bases clipped from V and 0 bases from J, the junction kept 4 bases outside the gene matches. CDR3 in DNA: TGCAGCGTTGAACCCGGGACTAGCGACTCCTACAATGAGCAGTTCTTC. Translating it yields CSVEPGTSDSYNEQFF.